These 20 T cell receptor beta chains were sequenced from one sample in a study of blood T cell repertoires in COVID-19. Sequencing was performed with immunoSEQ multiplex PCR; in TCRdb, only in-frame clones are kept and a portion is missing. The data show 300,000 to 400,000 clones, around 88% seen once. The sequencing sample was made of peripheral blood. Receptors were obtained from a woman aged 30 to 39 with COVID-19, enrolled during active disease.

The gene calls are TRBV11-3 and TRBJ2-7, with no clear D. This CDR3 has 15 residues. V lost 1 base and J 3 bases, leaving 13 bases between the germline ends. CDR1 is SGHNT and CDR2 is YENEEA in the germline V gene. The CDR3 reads CASSLGGGKLYEQYF. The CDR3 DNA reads TGTGCCAGCAGCTTAGGAGGTGGAAAGCTCTACGAGCAGTACTTC. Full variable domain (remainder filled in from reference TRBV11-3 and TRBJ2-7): EAGVVQSPRYKIIEKKQPVAFWCNPISGHNTLYWYLQNLGQGPELLIRYENEEAVDDSQLPKDRFSAERLKGVDSTLKIQPAELGDSAVYLCASSLGGGKLYEQYFGPGTRLTVT.

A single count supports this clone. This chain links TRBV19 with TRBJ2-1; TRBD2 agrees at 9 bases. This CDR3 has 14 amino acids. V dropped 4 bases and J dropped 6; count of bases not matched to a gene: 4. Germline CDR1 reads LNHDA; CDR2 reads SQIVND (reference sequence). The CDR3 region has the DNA TGTGCCAGTAGTACTGGCGGGGGGGTCAATGAGCAGTTCTTC. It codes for CASSTGGGVNEQFF. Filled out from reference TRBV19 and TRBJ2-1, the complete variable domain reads DGGITQSPKYLFRKEGQNVTLSCEQNLNHDAMYWYRQDPGQGLRLIYYSQIVNDFQKGDIAEGYSVSREKKESFPLTVTSAQKNPTAFYLCASSTGGGVNEQFFGPGTRLTVL.

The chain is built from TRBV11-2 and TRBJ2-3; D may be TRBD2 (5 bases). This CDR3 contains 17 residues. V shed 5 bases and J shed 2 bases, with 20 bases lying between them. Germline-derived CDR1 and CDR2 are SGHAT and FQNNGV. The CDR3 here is CASSPIAEGFDTDTQYF. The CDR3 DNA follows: TGTGCCAGCAGCCCTATTGCTGAGGGATTTGACACAGATACGCAGTATTTT. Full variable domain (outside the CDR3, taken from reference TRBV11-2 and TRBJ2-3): EAGVAQSPRYKIIEKRQSVAFWCNPISGHATLYWYQQILGQGPKLLIQFQNNGVVDDSQLPKDRFSAERLKGVDSTLKIQPAKLEDSAVYLCASSPIAEGFDTDTQYFGPGTRLTVL.

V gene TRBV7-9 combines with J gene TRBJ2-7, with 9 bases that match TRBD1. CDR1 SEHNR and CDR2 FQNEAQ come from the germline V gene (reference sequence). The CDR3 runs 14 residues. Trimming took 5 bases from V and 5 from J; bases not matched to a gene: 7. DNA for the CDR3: TGTGCCAGCAGCCGAAAAACAGGGGGCCACGAGCAGTACTTC. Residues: CASSRKTGGHEQYF.

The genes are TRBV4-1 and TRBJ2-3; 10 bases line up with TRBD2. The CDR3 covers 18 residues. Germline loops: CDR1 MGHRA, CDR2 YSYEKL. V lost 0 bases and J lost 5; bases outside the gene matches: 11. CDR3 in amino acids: CASSQDRVSGGLGDTQYF. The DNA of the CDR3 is TGCGCCAGCAGCCAAGATCGGGTTAGCGGGGGGCTGGGAGATACGCAGTATTTT.

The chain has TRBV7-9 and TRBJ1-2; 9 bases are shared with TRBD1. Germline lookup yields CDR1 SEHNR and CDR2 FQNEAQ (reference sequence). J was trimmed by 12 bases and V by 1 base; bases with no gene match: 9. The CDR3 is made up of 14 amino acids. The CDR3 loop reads CASSLVGVQGANTF. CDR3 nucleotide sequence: TGTGCCAGCAGCTTAGTAGGTGTACAGGGGGCCAACACCTTC.

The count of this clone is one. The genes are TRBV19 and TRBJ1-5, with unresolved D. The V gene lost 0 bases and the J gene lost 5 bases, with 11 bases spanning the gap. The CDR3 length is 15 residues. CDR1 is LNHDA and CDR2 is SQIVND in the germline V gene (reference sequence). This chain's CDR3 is CASSIDWAGYQPQHF. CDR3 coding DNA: TGTGCCAGTAGTATAGATTGGGCAGGCTATCAGCCCCAGCATTTT.

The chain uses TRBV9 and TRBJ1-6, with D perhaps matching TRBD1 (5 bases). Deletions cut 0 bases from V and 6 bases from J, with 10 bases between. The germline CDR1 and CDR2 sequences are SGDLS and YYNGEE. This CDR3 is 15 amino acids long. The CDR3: CASSVEGAINSPLHF. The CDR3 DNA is TGTGCCAGCAGCGTAGAAGGGGCCATTAATTCACCCCTCCACTTT.

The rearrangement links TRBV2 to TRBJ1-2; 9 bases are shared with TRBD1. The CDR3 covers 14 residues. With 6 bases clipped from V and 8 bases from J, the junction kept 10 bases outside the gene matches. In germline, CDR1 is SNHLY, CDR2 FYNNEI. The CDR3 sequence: CASSRMLGTGGYTF. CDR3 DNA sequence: TGTGCCAGCAGCCGAATGTTAGGGACAGGGGGCTACACCTTC.

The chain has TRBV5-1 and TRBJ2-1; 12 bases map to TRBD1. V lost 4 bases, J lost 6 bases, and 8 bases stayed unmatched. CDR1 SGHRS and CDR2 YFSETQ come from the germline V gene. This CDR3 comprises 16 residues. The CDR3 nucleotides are TGCGCCAGCAGCCTGACCGGGACAGGGGGCTCCAATGAGCAGTTCTTC. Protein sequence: CASSLTGTGGSNEQFF.

CDR3 in amino acids: CSVDQMNTEAFF. The CDR3, as DNA: TGCAGCGTTGATCAGATGAACACTGAAGCTTTCTTT. The rearrangement links TRBV29-1 to TRBJ1-1, with D hard to call. Germline lookup yields CDR1 SQVTM and CDR2 ANQGSEA. V was clipped by 3 bases and J by 0 bases, with 5 bases between them. The CDR3 is 12 residues long.

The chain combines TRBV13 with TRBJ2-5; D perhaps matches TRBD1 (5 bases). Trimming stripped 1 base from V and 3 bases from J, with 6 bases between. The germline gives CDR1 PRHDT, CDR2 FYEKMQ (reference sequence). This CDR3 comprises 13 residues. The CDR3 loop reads CASSLDRKETQYF. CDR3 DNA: TGTGCCAGCAGCTTAGACAGGAAAGAGACCCAGTACTTC. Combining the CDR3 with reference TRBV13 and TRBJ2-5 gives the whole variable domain AAGVIQSPRHLIKEKRETATLKCYPIPRHDTVYWYQQGPGQDPQFLISFYEKMQSDKGSIPDRFSAQQFSDYHSELNMSSLELGDSALYFCASSLDRKETQYFGPGTRLLVL.

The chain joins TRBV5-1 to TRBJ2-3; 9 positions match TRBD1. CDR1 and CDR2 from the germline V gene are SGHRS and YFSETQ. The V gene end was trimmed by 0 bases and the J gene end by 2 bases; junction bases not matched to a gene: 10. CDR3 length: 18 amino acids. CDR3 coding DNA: TGCGCCAGCAGCTTGGCCACAGGGGGCACCTCACACACAGATACGCAGTATTTT. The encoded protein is CASSLATGGTSHTDTQYF.

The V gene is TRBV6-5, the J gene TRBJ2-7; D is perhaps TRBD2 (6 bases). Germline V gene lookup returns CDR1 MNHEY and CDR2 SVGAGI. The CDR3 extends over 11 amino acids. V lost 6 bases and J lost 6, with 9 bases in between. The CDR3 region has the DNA TGTGCCAGCAGGGAGGGAGCCGAGCAGTACTTC. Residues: CASREGAEQYF.

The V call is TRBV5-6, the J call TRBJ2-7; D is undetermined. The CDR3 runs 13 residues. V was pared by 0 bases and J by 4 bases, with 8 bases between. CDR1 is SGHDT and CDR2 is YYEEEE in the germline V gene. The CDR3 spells CASSLVSSYEQYF. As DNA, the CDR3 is TGTGCCAGCAGCTTGGTTTCTTCTTACGAGCAGTACTTC. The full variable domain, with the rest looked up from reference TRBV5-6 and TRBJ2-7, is DAGVTQSPTHLIKTRGQQVTLRCSPKSGHDTVSWYQQALGQGPQFIFQYYEEEERQRGNFPDRFSGHQFPNYSSELNVNALLLGDSALYLCASSLVSSYEQYFGPGTRLTVT.

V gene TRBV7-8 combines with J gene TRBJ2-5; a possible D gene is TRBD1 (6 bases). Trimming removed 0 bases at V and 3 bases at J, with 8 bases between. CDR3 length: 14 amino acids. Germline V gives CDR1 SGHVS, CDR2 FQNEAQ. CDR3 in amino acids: CASSLARGKETQYF. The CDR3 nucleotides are TGTGCCAGCAGCTTAGCGAGGGGGAAAGAGACCCAGTACTTC.

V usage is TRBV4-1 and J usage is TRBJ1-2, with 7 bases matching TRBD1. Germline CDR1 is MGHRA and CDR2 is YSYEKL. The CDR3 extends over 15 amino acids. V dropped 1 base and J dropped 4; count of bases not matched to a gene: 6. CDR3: CASSQATGLPYGYTF. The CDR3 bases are TGCGCCAGCAGCCAAGCGACAGGGCTCCCCTATGGCTACACCTTC.

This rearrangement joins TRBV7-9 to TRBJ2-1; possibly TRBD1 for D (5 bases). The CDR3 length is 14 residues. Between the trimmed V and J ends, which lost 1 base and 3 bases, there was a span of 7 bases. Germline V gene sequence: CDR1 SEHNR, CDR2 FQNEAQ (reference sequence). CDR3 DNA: TGTGCCAGCAGCTTAGAACAGGACTACAATGAGCAGTTCTTC. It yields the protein CASSLEQDYNEQFF.

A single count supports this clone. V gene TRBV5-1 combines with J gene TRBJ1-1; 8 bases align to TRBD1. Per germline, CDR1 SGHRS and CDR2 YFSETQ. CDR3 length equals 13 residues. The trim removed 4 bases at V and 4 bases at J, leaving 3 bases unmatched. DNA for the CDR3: TGCGCCAGCAGCACACAGGGGGGCACTGAAGCTTTCTTT. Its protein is CASSTQGGTEAFF.

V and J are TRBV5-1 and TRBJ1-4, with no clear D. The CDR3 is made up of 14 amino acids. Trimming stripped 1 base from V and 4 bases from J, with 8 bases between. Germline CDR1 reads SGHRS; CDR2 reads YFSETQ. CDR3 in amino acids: CASSLSRYNEKLFF. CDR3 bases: TGCGCCAGCAGCTTGAGCAGGTATAATGAAAAACTGTTTTTT.